The 20 T cell receptor beta chains in this list originate from one sample, sequenced in a study of blood T cell repertoires in COVID-19. Sequencing used immunoSEQ multiplex PCR; TCRdb keeps in-frame clones, though not all of them. This sample yields roughly 370,000 clones, of which about 87% are seen a single time; roughly 9.4% belongs to the top ten. Sequencing was performed on PBMCs or T cells enriched from blood (not recorded which). These TCRs come from a woman between 50 and 59 years old who had recovered from COVID-19.

This clone was detected once. The chain carries TRBV27 and TRBJ2-5; the match to TRBD2 covers 10 bases. V shed 11 bases and J 4 bases; nucleotides not matched to a gene: 10. CDR3 size: 14 residues. Germline V gene sequence: CDR1 MNHEY, CDR2 SMNVEV (reference sequence). The CDR3 DNA sequence: TGTGCCGCAGGAAGCGGGGGGGTGGTAGAGACCCAGTACTTC. Translation: CAAGSGGVVETQYF.

V gene TRBV19 combines with J gene TRBJ2-7, with TRBD1 as a possible D gene (5 bases). The germline V gene encodes CDR1 LNHDA and CDR2 SQIVND (reference sequence). This CDR3 spans 13 amino acids. V lost 2 bases to trimming and J lost 4 bases, with 9 bases between them. The chain's CDR3 is CASSISRVYEQYF. The CDR3 DNA sequence: TGTGCCAGTAGTATATCCAGGGTTTACGAGCAGTACTTC.

The chain carries TRBV7-2 and TRBJ1-1; D is unresolved. The V end lost 6 bases, the J end lost 0 bases, and 11 bases lay between the germline ends. CDR1 SGHTA and CDR2 FQGNSA come from the germline V gene. The CDR3 contains 14 residues. The CDR3: CASRTRGMNTEAFF. In DNA, the CDR3 is TGTGCCAGCAGGACACGTGGTATGAACACTGAAGCTTTCTTT.

The V call is TRBV2, the J call TRBJ2-7; D is unclear. Germline lookup yields CDR1 SNHLY and CDR2 FYNNEI. The CDR3 has 15 residues. V lost 3 bases to trimming and J lost 9 bases, with 21 bases between them. DNA of the CDR3: TGTGCCAGCAGTGATTCCAGGATCCTACCTACGAGGCAGTACTTC. Translation gives CASSDSRILPTRQYF.

This chain joins TRBV6-5 and TRBJ1-5; D ambiguous. The CDR3 is made up of 15 amino acids. Germline lookup yields CDR1 MNHEY and CDR2 SVGAGI. V lost 5 bases and J lost 0, with 11 bases in between. CDR3 sequence: CASSPLSDSNQPQHF. In DNA form, the CDR3 reads TGTGCCAGCAGTCCGCTTAGTGATAGCAATCAGCCCCAGCATTTT.

V is TRBV12-3 or TRBV12-4 and J is TRBJ1-1; tentatively, D is TRBD1 (6 bases). This CDR3 comprises 12 residues. Trimming took off 3 bases at V and 8 bases at J, with 10 bases between the two ends. The CDR3 protein is CASSFGRGEAFF. Written as DNA, the CDR3 is TGTGCCAGCAGTTTCGGGAGGGGGGAAGCTTTCTTT.

This clone was detected once. The V call is TRBV24-1, the J call TRBJ1-2, with D possibly TRBD1 on 5 matching bases. CDR3 size: 12 residues. Trimming removed 5 bases at V and 6 bases at J, with 9 bases between. Germline V gene data show CDR1 as KGHDR and CDR2 as SFDVKD. The CDR3 DNA is TGTGCCACCAGTGGGTCGGGGGATGGCTACACCTTC. It translates to CATSGSGDGYTF.

The chain recombines TRBV6-5 with TRBJ2-7, with 10 nucleotides matching TRBD1. V shed 6 bases, J shed 5 bases, and the junction held 7 bases outside the gene matches. The germline gives CDR1 MNHEY, CDR2 SVGAGI. The CDR3 covers 14 residues. CDR3 sequence: CASRTGQGVNEQYF. The CDR3 DNA reads as TGTGCCAGCAGAACTGGACAGGGGGTCAACGAGCAGTACTTC.

The chain joins TRBV12-3 or TRBV12-4 to TRBJ1-2; TRBD1 agrees at 7 bases. Losses at the gene ends were 7 bases for V and 7 bases for J; bases not matched to a gene: 9. The CDR3 sequence is 13 residues long. This CDR3 reads CASTPDRVFGYTF. DNA for the CDR3: TGTGCCAGCACCCCCGACAGGGTTTTTGGCTACACCTTC.

The CDR3 loop reads CASSGSADIQYF. The CDR3 nucleotides read TGCGCCAGCAGCGGGTCTGCGGACATTCAGTACTTC. The chain uses TRBV5-1 and TRBJ2-4; no clear D. CDR1 SGHRS and CDR2 YFSETQ come from the germline V gene. Trimming left V 4 bases short and J 8 bases short, with 10 bases between. The CDR3 consists of 12 residues.

The rearrangement joins TRBV20-1 to TRBJ1-1, with 9 bases lining up with TRBD1. Trimming removed 3 bases from V and 8 bases from J; junction bases left unmatched: 1. CDR1 and CDR2 (germline): DFQATT, SNEGSKA (reference sequence). The CDR3 runs to 11 residues. The CDR3 here is CSARTGGEAFF. The CDR3 DNA reads as TGCAGTGCTAGGACAGGGGGGGAAGCTTTCTTT.

The J gene is TRBJ2-5, the V gene TRBV28, with TRBD2 matching over 12 bases. The CDR3 loop spans 15 amino acids. Germline V lookup: CDR1 MDHEN, CDR2 SYDVKM. The V segment lost 4 bases and the J segment 2 bases; nucleotides outside the gene matches: 2. CDR3 sequence reads: CASSWTSGVQETQYF. CDR3 DNA: TGTGCCAGCAGTTGGACTAGCGGGGTACAAGAGACCCAGTACTTC. Variable domain in full (rest from reference TRBV28 and TRBJ2-5): DVKVTQSSRYLVKRTGEKVFLECVQDMDHENMFWYRQDPGLGLRLIYFSYDVKMKEKGDIPEGYSVSREKKERFSLILESASTNQTSMYLCASSWTSGVQETQYFGPGTRLLVL.

The V gene is TRBV4-1, the J gene TRBJ2-2; 10 nucleotides line up with TRBD2. The junction had 0 bases not matched to a gene; V was cut back by 2 bases and J by 3 bases. The CDR3 is made up of 15 amino acids. Germline CDR1 MGHRA, CDR2 YSYEKL. CDR3 in amino acids: CASSQLAGDTGELFF. Written as DNA, the CDR3 is TGCGCCAGCAGCCAACTAGCGGGAGACACCGGGGAGCTGTTTTTT.

This chain joins TRBV9 and TRBJ1-2, with 7 positions matching TRBD1. Trimming removed 2 bases from V and 4 bases from J; junction bases left unmatched: 8. CDR3 length: 15 amino acids. CDR1 and CDR2 from the germline V gene are SGDLS and YYNGEE. This CDR3 reads CASSVRTGGAYGYTF. The CDR3 DNA sequence: TGTGCCAGCAGCGTGAGGACAGGTGGTGCCTATGGCTACACCTTC.

In this sample, this clone turned up once. The chain uses TRBV28 and TRBJ1-1, with unresolved D. V was shortened by 4 bases and J by 4 bases, with 16 bases between the two germline ends. The CDR3 sequence is 15 residues long. CDR1 is MDHEN and CDR2 is SYDVKM in the germline V gene. The chain's CDR3 is CASSSAGNDLTEAFF. In nucleotides, the CDR3 is TGTGCCAGCAGTTCGGCCGGGAACGACCTCACTGAAGCTTTCTTT.

The rearrangement uses TRBV12-3 or TRBV12-4 and TRBJ2-4; no firm D call. Trimming took 6 bases from V and 16 from J, leaving 16 bases between them. The CDR3 is made up of 11 amino acids. As DNA, the CDR3 is TGTGCCAGCAGCCTGCCCCCTCGACAATACTTC. Its protein is CASSLPPRQYF.

V usage is TRBV7-2 and J usage is TRBJ2-1, with D perhaps matching TRBD2 (6 bases). The V gene lost 1 base and the J gene lost 4 bases, with 8 bases spanning the gap. The CDR3 extends over 14 amino acids. The germline CDR1 and CDR2 sequences are SGHTA and FQGNSA. CDR3 sequence: CASSLGGVYNEQFF. The CDR3 DNA is TGTGCCAGCAGCTTAGGCGGGGTATACAATGAGCAGTTCTTC.

The chain is built from TRBV5-1 and TRBJ1-1; 9 bases match TRBD1. Unmatched junction bases numbered 4, after V lost 8 bases and J lost 5 bases. Germline V lookup: CDR1 SGHRS, CDR2 YFSETQ. This CDR3 is built from 12 residues. For the CDR3, the DNA is TGCGCCAGTCGGACAGGGGAGACTGAAGCTTTCTTT. Its protein product is CASRTGETEAFF.

J is TRBJ2-7 and V is TRBV2, with a tentative D call TRBD1 (6 bases). This CDR3 contains 14 residues. The V end lost 3 bases, the J end lost 6 bases, and 15 bases lay between the germline ends. Per the germline V gene, CDR1 is SNHLY and CDR2 is FYNNEI. CDR3 sequence: CASSEGVQGLEQYF. DNA for the CDR3: TGTGCCAGCAGTGAGGGAGTACAGGGCCTCGAGCAGTACTTC.

The table lists this clone with a count of one. In DNA, the CDR3 is TGTGCCAGCAGCGACGGGACAGGGCGTGCCGACTATGGCTACACCTTC. It is translated as CASSDGTGRADYGYTF. This chain connects TRBV9 to TRBJ1-2; TRBD1 matches at 9 bases. This CDR3 is built from 16 residues. Germline CDR1 reads SGDLS; CDR2 reads YYNGEE. The J segment lost 3 bases and the V segment lost 3 bases, leaving 9 bases of the junction unmatched.